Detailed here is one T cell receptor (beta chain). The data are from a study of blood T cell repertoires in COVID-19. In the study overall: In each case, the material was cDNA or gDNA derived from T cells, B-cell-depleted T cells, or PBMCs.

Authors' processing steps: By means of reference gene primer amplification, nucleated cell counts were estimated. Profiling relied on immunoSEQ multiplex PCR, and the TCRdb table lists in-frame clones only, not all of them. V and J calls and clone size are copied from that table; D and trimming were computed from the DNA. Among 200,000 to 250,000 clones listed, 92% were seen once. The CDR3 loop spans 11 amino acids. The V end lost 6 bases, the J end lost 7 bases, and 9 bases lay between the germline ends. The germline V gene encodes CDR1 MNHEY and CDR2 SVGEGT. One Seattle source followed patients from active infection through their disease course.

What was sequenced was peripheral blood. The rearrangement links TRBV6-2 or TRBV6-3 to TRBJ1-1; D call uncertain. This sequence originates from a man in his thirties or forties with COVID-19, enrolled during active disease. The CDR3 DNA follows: TGTGCCAGCAGCGCAACAGTTGAAGCTTTCTTT. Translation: CASSATVEAFF.